The source of this T cell receptor (beta chain) is a study of T cells in tuberculosis. Study conclusions and caveats: Active tuberculosis TCR-alpha repertoires lay closer to GMM-specific TCRs than IGRA-negative controls, suggesting clonal expansion.

The germline V and J ends were trimmed by 0 bases and 0 bases, with 9 bases remaining between them. Germline V gene sequence: CDR1 SEHNR, CDR2 FQNEAQ (reference sequence). The CDR3 sequence is 16 residues long. Libraries were prepared by immunoSEQ multiplex PCR; TCRdb keeps only in-frame clonotypes and omits some of them. Of approximately 49,000 clones listed, nearly 95% are singletons. A note on this clone: Its antigen remains unknown.

Indicated time point: new active TB diagnosis, blood taken before or within 7 days of starting treatment. The V call is TRBV7-9, the J call TRBJ1-3; perhaps TRBD1 as D (5 bases). Material: PBMCs, obtained at tuberculosis diagnosis. This clonotype originated in an adult with tuberculosis. CDR3 residues: CASSLAGGVSGNTIYF. CDR3 nucleotides: TGTGCCAGCAGCTTAGCGGGGGGAGTCTCTGGAAACACCATATATTTT.